Following are 25 T cell receptor beta chains from one sample sequenced in a study of Graves' ophthalmopathy and Graves' hyperthyroidism. The sequenced template was RNA, covering the TCR beta CDR3 region. HTBI-primed first-round RT-PCR preceded second-round multiplex PCR. TCRdb reprocessed the multiplex PCR reads via MiXCR and lists one record per CDR3 protein. Among about 400,000 distinct CDR3 sequences listed, around 18% were seen once. Sequences were obtained from peripheral blood. The receptors here all came from a woman aged 18-30 years with Graves' ophthalmopathy.

This clonotype was observed many times. The V and J genes are TRBV7-2 and TRBJ1-5; D not resolved. The germline V and J ends were trimmed by 5 bases and 4 bases, with 15 bases remaining between them. The CDR3 consists of 15 residues. Germline-derived CDR1 and CDR2 are SGHTA and FQGNSA. CDR3 amino acids: CASSPLVVPNQPQHF. CDR3 in DNA: TGTGCCAGCAGCCCGTTAGTAGTCCCGAATCAGCCCCAGCATTTT.

This clonotype was detected many times. The chain employs TRBV6-1 and TRBJ1-5; TRBD1 is a possible D gene (6 bases). The CDR3 is 16 residues long. CDR1 is MNHNS and CDR2 is SASEGT in the germline V gene. Trimming took off 2 bases at V and 0 bases at J, with 11 bases between the two ends. For the CDR3, the DNA is TGTGCCAGCAGTGAATGGGGGGCCACTAGCAATCAGCCCCAGCATTTT. Translation: CASSEWGATSNQPQHF.

This clonotype was detected a few times. This sequence joins TRBV6-1 and TRBJ1-2, with 7 bases that match TRBD1. Trimming cost V 4 bases and J 12 bases; bases outside gene matches: 5. CDR3 length: 11 residues. Looked up from germline, CDR1 is MNHNS and CDR2 is SASEGT. CDR3 amino acids: CASSAIGQDTF. The CDR3 DNA reads TGTGCCAGCAGTGCTATTGGACAGGACACCTTC.

In its sample, this clonotype was seen many times. The rearrangement uses TRBV5-1 and TRBJ2-7; D may correspond to TRBD1 or TRBD2 (6 bases each). This CDR3 spans 15 amino acids. Germline V gene lookup returns CDR1 SGHRS and CDR2 YFSETQ. V lost 0 bases, J lost 3 bases, and 13 bases lay in between. This CDR3 reads CASSLGRGLGYEQYF. CDR3 in DNA: TGCGCCAGCAGCTTGGGCAGGGGACTTGGCTACGAGCAGTACTTC.

With regard to this clonotype: Mismatch with germline at one junction end may stem from a read error. J is TRBJ1-5 and V is TRBV3-1; 7 nucleotides match TRBD1. CDR1 is LGHDT, CDR2 YNNKEL, per germline (reference sequence). The CDR3 has 14 amino acids. CDR3 DNA sequence: TGTGCCAGCAGCTATGGAGGGGGCGACCAGCTCCAGCATTTT. Translating it yields CASSYGGGDQLQHF.

This clonotype appeared many times. J is TRBJ2-5 and V is TRBV12-3 or TRBV12-4, with 7 positions matching TRBD1. V gave up 8 bases and J gave up 1 base; unmatched junction bases: 7. There are 14 residues in the CDR3. The DNA of the CDR3 is TGTGCCAGCCAAGAACGGGACAGCCAAGAGACCCAGTACTTC. Its translation: CASQERDSQETQYF.

This clonotype was detected ten times or more. This chain connects TRBV29-1 to TRBJ1-2; possible D gene TRBD1, 6 bases. Between the trimmed V and J ends, which lost 7 bases and 4 bases, there was a span of 22 bases. Germline CDR1 reads SQVTM; CDR2 reads ANQGSEA. The CDR3 length is 15 residues. The CDR3 nucleotides are TGCAGCGCCGCTGGGACACAGGGTGCATCCTATGGCTACACCTTC. Translated: CSAAGTQGASYGYTF.

This clonotype was counted ten times or more. The rearrangement links TRBV29-1 to TRBJ1-1; no clear D gene. The CDR3 spans 11 residues. The V gene's germline CDR1 is SQVTM and CDR2 ANQGSEA. V lost 7 bases, J lost 5 bases, and 11 bases lay in between. DNA for the CDR3: TGCAGCGCCGTAGGAGAAACTGAAGCTTTCTTT. Its translation: CSAVGETEAFF. Looking up the rest from reference TRBV29-1 and TRBJ1-1 gives the full variable domain: SAVISQKPSRDICQRGTSLTIQCQVDSQVTMMFWYRQQPGQSLTLIATANQGSEATYESGFVIDKFPISRPNLTFSTLTVSNMSPEDSSIYLCSAVGETEAFFGQGTRLTVV.

The sample holds many counts of this clonotype. The rearrangement joins TRBV4-1 to TRBJ2-7, with 8 bases fitting TRBD1. The J segment lost 0 bases and the V segment lost 1 base, leaving 5 bases of the junction unmatched. Germline lookup yields CDR1 MGHRA and CDR2 YSYEKL. The CDR3 contains 16 residues. DNA for the CDR3: TGCGCCAGCAGCCAAGGACAGGGGAAAAGCTCCTACGAGCAGTACTTC. This sequence encodes CASSQGQGKSSYEQYF.

The table lists this clonotype with many counts. V gene TRBV25-1 combines with J gene TRBJ1-1; the D is unclear. The CDR3 runs to 14 residues. Trimming removed 6 bases at V and 5 bases at J, with 16 bases between. Germline loops: CDR1 MGHDK, CDR2 SYGVNS. CDR3 nucleotide sequence: TGTGCCAGCAGCGCAGGACGGTTCGGGACTGAAGCTTTCTTT. Translated: CASSAGRFGTEAFF.

This clonotype occurred many times. V usage is TRBV12-3 or TRBV12-4 and J usage is TRBJ2-2; D assignment may be TRBD1 or TRBD2 (5 bases each). Trimming left V 2 bases short and J 7 bases short, with 11 bases between. This CDR3 has 14 residues. CDR3 residues: CASSLRSGLGELFF. In DNA form, the CDR3 reads TGTGCCAGCAGTTTAAGATCGGGGCTCGGGGAGCTGTTTTTT.

This clonotype was seen at least ten times. The V and J genes are TRBV3-1 and TRBJ1-6; a possible D gene is TRBD1 (5 bases). This CDR3 has 15 residues. Germline-derived CDR1 and CDR2 are LGHDT and YNNKEL (reference sequence). Trimming shortened V by 4 bases and J by 1 base, and 8 bases separated the two germline ends. The CDR3 DNA is TGTGCCAGCAGCCTCAGGGAATCCTATAATTCACCCCTCCACTTT. The encoded protein is CASSLRESYNSPLHF.

This clonotype was detected many times. The gene calls are TRBV20-1 and TRBJ1-1; tentatively, D is TRBD1 (5 bases). V was clipped by 6 bases and J by 5 bases, with 13 bases between them. The CDR3 loop spans 12 amino acids. Germline CDR1 reads DFQATT; CDR2 reads SNEGSKA (reference sequence). CDR3 amino acids: CSAFWRGTEAFF. CDR3 in DNA: TGCAGTGCGTTCTGGAGGGGAACTGAAGCTTTCTTT.

This clonotype appeared many times. V and J are TRBV27 and TRBJ2-2, with 7 nucleotides matching TRBD1. This CDR3 comprises 15 residues. Germline lookup yields CDR1 MNHEY and CDR2 SMNVEV (reference sequence). The V segment lost 6 bases and the J segment 6 bases; nucleotides outside the gene matches: 10. The DNA of the CDR3 is TGTGCCAGCAGCCGACAGGGTCGCAGCTCCGGGGAGCTGTTTTTT. Translating it yields CASSRQGRSSGELFF.

This rearrangement joins TRBV6-1 to TRBJ2-5; TRBD1 aligns across 8 bases. The ends lost 6 bases at V and 3 bases at J; junction bases unmatched: 6. The germline V gene has CDR1 MNHNS and CDR2 SASEGT. The CDR3 has 14 amino acids. CDR3 nucleotide sequence: TGTGCCAGCAGGGCCGCGACAGGGGAAGAGACCCAGTACTTC. Encoded protein: CASRAATGEETQYF.

V usage is TRBV7-2 and J usage is TRBJ2-5; weak D call: TRBD1 (7 bases). The CDR3 length is 15 residues. CDR1 is SGHTA, CDR2 FQGNSA, per germline. V lost 6 bases, J lost 4 bases, and 18 bases lay in between. The CDR3 sequence: CASSRTGQRAETQYF. DNA for the CDR3: TGTGCCAGCAGTAGAACGGGACAGCGGGCAGAGACCCAGTACTTC.

This clonotype has at least ten counts. V and J are TRBV20-1 and TRBJ2-5; D call uncertain. The CDR3 consists of 11 residues. Germline CDR1 reads DFQATT; CDR2 reads SNEGSKA (reference sequence). V lost 6 bases, J lost 5 bases, and 10 bases lay in between. The CDR3 loop is CSAGWGETQYF. The CDR3 nucleotides read TGCAGTGCCGGATGGGGTGAGACCCAGTACTTC.

This clonotype has a count of ten or more. The chain recombines TRBV5-1 with TRBJ1-1; tentatively, D is TRBD1 (5 bases). The CDR3 sequence is 14 residues long. The ends were cut back, 4 bases at V and 4 bases at J, with 14 bases in the middle. Germline loops: CDR1 SGHRS, CDR2 YFSETQ. The CDR3 DNA reads TGCGCCAGCAGCCTATACTGGGGGGGCACTGAAGCTTTCTTT. Its protein product is CASSLYWGGTEAFF.

The chain couples TRBV12-3 or TRBV12-4 to TRBJ1-1; 8 bases agree with TRBD1. The CDR3 covers 14 residues. V dropped 7 bases and J dropped 4; count of bases not matched to a gene: 8. In DNA, the CDR3 is TGTGCCAGCAACAACCCGGGACAGGTCACTGAAGCTTTCTTT. Translating it yields CASNNPGQVTEAFF.

In its sample, this clonotype was seen many times. The genes are TRBV20-1 and TRBJ1-1; unclear D gene. V lost 4 bases to trimming and J lost 4 bases, with 10 bases between them. Germline values: CDR1 DFQATT, CDR2 SNEGSKA (reference sequence). This CDR3 is 12 amino acids long. The CDR3 DNA reads as TGCAGTGCTACAGACCCCAGCACTGAAGCTTTCTTT. Encoded protein: CSATDPSTEAFF.

This clonotype was picked up many times. The rearrangement uses TRBV6-5 and TRBJ1-5, with TRBD1 as a possible D gene (6 bases). Germline CDR1 reads MNHEY; CDR2 reads SVGAGI. Trimming removed 5 bases at V and 1 base at J, with 27 bases between. The CDR3 length is 20 residues. CDR3: CASSPHRVGAPWLSNQPQHF. The CDR3 coding sequence is TGTGCCAGCAGTCCCCACAGGGTAGGGGCCCCGTGGTTGAGCAATCAGCCCCAGCATTTT.

This chain links TRBV12-3 or TRBV12-4 with TRBJ1-3; 9 nucleotides match TRBD1. The CDR3 runs 16 residues. J gave up 3 bases and V 5 bases, and 8 bases lay outside the gene matches. CDR3 protein: CASSPRDRAGGNTIYF. CDR3 coding DNA: TGTGCCAGCAGTCCTCGGGACAGGGCGGGTGGAAACACCATATATTTT.

This clonotype was detected only a few times. J is TRBJ2-7 and V is TRBV7-3, with D tentatively TRBD1 or TRBD2 (5 bases each). The CDR3 is 13 amino acids. CDR1 is SGHTA, CDR2 FQGTGA, per germline. V lost 0 bases and J 6 bases, leaving 9 bases between the germline ends. The CDR3, as DNA: TGTGCCAGCAGCTTAACGAAGGGGACCGAGCAGTACTTC. Translating gives CASSLTKGTEQYF.

This clonotype was seen ten or more times. The rearrangement joins TRBV9 to TRBJ2-7, with 10 nucleotides matching TRBD1. The V gene's germline CDR1 is SGDLS and CDR2 YYNGEE. Trimming removed 2 bases from V and 6 bases from J; junction bases left unmatched: 11. The CDR3 has 16 amino acids. Written as DNA, the CDR3 is TGTGCCAGCAGCGTGGGTCCCGGGACAGGGGAGGCCGAGCAGTACTTC. Translating it yields CASSVGPGTGEAEQYF.

This clonotype was seen repeatedly, ten times or more. This rearrangement joins TRBV4-2 to TRBJ1-1; D call uncertain. Deletions cut 1 base from V and 0 bases from J, with 9 bases between. The CDR3 length is 15 residues. In germline, CDR1 is LGHNA, CDR2 YNFKEQ. The DNA for the CDR3 is TGTGCCAGCAGCCAAGGCCCCAGGATGAACACTGAAGCTTTCTTT. Its protein is CASSQGPRMNTEAFF.